One T cell receptor (beta chain) is described in this entry. Here immunoSEQ multiplex PCR was the method, and the copy in TCRdb shows in-frame clones only, minus some. The sample has more than 200,000 clones, 65% to 90% seen once. This sample was included in a study of blood T cell repertoires in COVID-19. Study in general: Some COVID-19 samples were acute and others convalescent; all came from the United States, Italy and Spain. Nucleic acid was either cDNA or gDNA, and it came from T cells, B-cell-depleted T cells, or PBMCs.

The sequence was collected from a woman in her forties who had recovered from COVID-19. Material: peripheral blood.

CDR3 protein: CASSLRDGQGNTEAFF. The CDR3 nucleotides read TGTGCCAGCAGTTTAAGGGATGGGCAGGGGAACACTGAAGCTTTCTTT. The chain carries TRBV28 and TRBJ1-1; TRBD1 might be the D (5 bases). The CDR3 is 16 amino acids. Trimming pared 2 bases from V and 1 base from J, leaving 14 bases between. Germline V lookup: CDR1 MDHEN, CDR2 SYDVKM.